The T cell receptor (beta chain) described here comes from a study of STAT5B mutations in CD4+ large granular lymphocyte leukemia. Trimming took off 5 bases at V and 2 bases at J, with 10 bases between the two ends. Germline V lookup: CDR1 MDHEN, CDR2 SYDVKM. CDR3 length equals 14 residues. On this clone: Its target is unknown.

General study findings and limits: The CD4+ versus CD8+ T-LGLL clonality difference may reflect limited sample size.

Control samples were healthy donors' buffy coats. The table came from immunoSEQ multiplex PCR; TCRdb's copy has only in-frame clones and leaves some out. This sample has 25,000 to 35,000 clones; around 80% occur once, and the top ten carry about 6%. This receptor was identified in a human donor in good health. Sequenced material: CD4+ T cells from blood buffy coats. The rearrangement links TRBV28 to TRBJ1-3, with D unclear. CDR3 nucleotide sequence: TGTGCCAGCAGTCTCAACTTAGCTGGAAACACCATATATTTT. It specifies CASSLNLAGNTIYF.